This T cell receptor (beta chain) was sequenced during a study of T cell changes during pregnancy in multiple sclerosis. CDR1 SGDLS and CDR2 YYNGEE come from the germline V gene. The CDR3 spans 14 residues. V lost 1 base and J 2 bases, leaving 7 bases between the germline ends. The assay was immunoSEQ multiplex PCR, and TCRdb's table has in-frame clones only and misses some. The repertoire has just over 35,000 clones, roughly 90% of them found once; the top ten carry about 0.72%. The sequence came from a female donor in good health, enrolled as a control in a pregnancy study. The source material was CD4+ T cells from peripheral blood mononuclear cells, sampled after pregnancy. The chain employs TRBV9 and TRBJ1-3, with D perhaps matching TRBD1 (5 bases). The CDR3 coding sequence is TGTGCCAGCAGCGTAAGGGGAACTGGAAACACCATATATTTT. Amino acids: CASSVRGTGNTIYF. The full variable domain, with the rest looked up from reference TRBV9 and TRBJ1-3, is DSGVTQTPKHLITATGQRVTLRCSPRSGDLSVYWYQQSLDQGLQFLIQYYNGEERAKGNILERFSAQQFPDLHSELNLSSLELGDSALYFCASSVRGTGNTIYFGEGSWLTVV.